This record concerns one TCR beta chain sequence. Sequenced by immunoSEQ multiplex PCR; TCRdb stores in-frame clones only, minus some. The table lists more than 50,000 clones, about 86% of them singletons. Looked up from germline, CDR1 is MDHEN and CDR2 is SYDVKM. Trimming at V came to 3 bases and at J to 6 bases, leaving 7 bases not matched to a gene. The CDR3 contains 15 residues. The source of the sample is a study of OX40 agonist ivuxolimab in advanced cancers. About the research overall: From roughly 23 to 90 years was the age range, with a mean of roughly 59 years, and about 78% were male.

The receptor was derived from an adult with an advanced solid tumor such as melanoma, head and neck, liver or kidney cancer. This material consisted of CD4+ or CD8+ T cells sorted from blood, taken in a trial of the OX40 agonist ivuxolimab. The chain employs TRBV28 and TRBJ2-2; 7 nucleotides agree with TRBD1. CDR3 sequence: CASSLVGQGAGELFF. The DNA for the CDR3 is TGTGCCAGCAGTTTGGTTGGGCAGGGGGCCGGGGAGCTGTTTTTT.